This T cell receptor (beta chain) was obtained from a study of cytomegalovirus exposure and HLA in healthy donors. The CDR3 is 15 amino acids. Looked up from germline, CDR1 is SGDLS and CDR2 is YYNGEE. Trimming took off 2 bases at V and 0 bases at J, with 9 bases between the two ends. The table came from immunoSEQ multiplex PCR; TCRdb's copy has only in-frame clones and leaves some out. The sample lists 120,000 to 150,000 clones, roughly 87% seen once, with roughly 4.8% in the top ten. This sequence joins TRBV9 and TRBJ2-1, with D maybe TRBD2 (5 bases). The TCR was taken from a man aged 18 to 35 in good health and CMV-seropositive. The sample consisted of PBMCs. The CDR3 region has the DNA TGTGCCAGCAGCGTCGCGGGTGCCTCCTACAATGAGCAGTTCTTC. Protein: CASSVAGASYNEQFF.